Listed below are T cell receptor beta chains from one sample, sequenced in a study of T cells in Graves' hyperthyroidism and ophthalmopathy. MiXCR, run by TCRdb on the multiplex PCR reads, gives a single entry per CDR3 protein. The sample shows under 450,000 distinct CDR3 sequences, 15% to 17% of them seen only once. Sequencing input: blood. Receptor source: a woman aged 18-30 years with Graves' hyperthyroidism. Both conserved end residues are part of each CDR3. The D gene is left open where the match is weak. Clone size is stated in some rows and not others, as once, few, many or a class when expanded.

J gene | V gene | clone size | D gene | CDR3 protein | CDR3 DNA
TRBJ2-3 | TRBV2 | many | . | CASSEAAADTQYF | TGTGCCAGCAGTGAAGCAGCGGCAGATACGCAGTATTTT
TRBJ2-1 | TRBV7-3 | many | . | CASSFDGGPWNEQFF | TGTGCCAGCAGCTTCGACGGAGGGCCTTGGAATGAGCAGTTCTTC
TRBJ2-3 | TRBV5-4 | . | . | CASSLDVGSADTQYF | TGTGCCAGCAGCTTGGATGTCGGGAGCGCAGATACGCAGTATTTT
TRBJ1-1 | TRBV6-5 | . | . | CASSYSKGSGSLPFF | TGTGCCAGCAGTTACTCGAAGGGTTCGGGCAGTCTACCTTTCTTT
TRBJ2-3 | TRBV28 | many | . | CASSLYGGKTDTQYF | TGTGCCAGCAGTTTATATGGGGGGAAGACAGATACGCAGTATTTT
TRBJ2-3 | TRBV6-2/TRBV6-3 | . | . | CASTPGAISTDTQYF | TGTGCCAGCACCCCGGGTGCGATCAGCACAGATACGCAGTATTTT
TRBJ1-3 | TRBV7-9 | many | . | CASSTLQGLVIYF | TGTGCCAGCAGCACCTTGCAGGGGCTTGTCATATATTTT
TRBJ1-2 | TRBV2 | once | TRBD1 | CASKSQGAQNYGYTF | TGTGCCAGCAAATCCCAGGGGGCGCAGAACTATGGCTACACCTTC
TRBJ2-5 | TRBV7-2 | many | . | CASSLGAGRGWQETQYF | TGTGCCAGCAGCTTGGGGGCTGGGCGGGGGTGGCAAGAGACCCAGTACTTC
TRBJ2-2 | TRBV6-1 | many | TRBD1 | CASSEGPVRQGSTGELFF | TGTGCCAGCAGTGAAGGTCCCGTAAGACAGGGCAGTACCGGGGAGCTGTTTTTT
TRBJ2-3 | TRBV6-2/TRBV6-3 | . | TRBD2 | CASSTGGGVDTQYF | TGTGCCAGCAGCACGGGGGGGGGCGTGGATACGCAGTATTTT
TRBJ1-1 | TRBV18 | many | . | CASSPGTGFTEAFF | TGTGCCAGCTCACCGGGGACGGGGTTCACTGAAGCTTTCTTT
TRBJ1-2 | TRBV7-2 | many | TRBD1 | CASNRRGRDYGYTF | TGTGCCAGCAACAGGAGGGGGCGGGACTATGGCTACACCTTC
TRBJ2-5 | TRBV9 | . | TRBD2 | CASSPGLGQETQYF | TGTGCCAGCAGCCCGGGACTAGGGCAAGAGACCCAGTACTTC